These 10 T cell receptor beta chains originate from one sample sequenced in a study of regulatory T cells in long-lasting Graves disease. To make TCR beta libraries, researchers used iRepertoire HTBI primers and Arm-PCR of CDR3 regions. TCRdb reanalysed the multiplex PCR reads using MiXCR and keeps one entry per CDR3 protein. The sample has 500,000 to 800,000 distinct CDR3 sequences, around 30% seen once. Time point described: persistent/refractory GD, antithyroid drugs over 5 years with positive TRAb. PBMC RNA was the source of the TCR library. The source was peripheral blood mononuclear cells (PBMCs), collected when the disease was refractory, from a patient treated with antithyroid drugs. The source of these receptors is a female donor with Graves disease.

This clonotype was seen only a few times. The chain is built from TRBV29-1 and TRBJ1-1, with 8 positions matching TRBD1. Germline V gives CDR1 SQVTM, CDR2 ANQGSEA. The CDR3 length is 12 residues. Trimming removed 3 bases from V and 7 bases from J; junction bases left unmatched: 4. CDR3 sequence: CSVEDREGEAFF. DNA of the CDR3: TGCAGCGTTGAGGACAGGGAGGGTGAAGCTTTCTTT.

A remark on this clonotype: At one end, the junction sequence differs from germline, possibly due to a read error. This chain uses TRBV12-3 or TRBV12-4 with TRBJ1-2, with 8 bases lining up with TRBD1. The CDR3 has 12 amino acids. CDR3 nucleotide sequence: TGTGCCAGCAGTCTGGACAGGGTGGGCTCCACCTTC. It specifies CASSLDRVGSTF.

V usage is TRBV20-1 and J usage is TRBJ2-7; tentatively, D is TRBD1 (6 bases). Germline V CDR1 and CDR2: DFQATT, SNEGSKA (reference sequence). This CDR3 is built from 15 residues. V lost 3 bases, J lost 0 bases, and 15 bases lay in between. The CDR3 protein is CSASSGTPSSYEQYF. The CDR3 coding sequence is TGCAGTGCTAGTTCTGGGACACCATCCTCCTACGAGCAGTACTTC.

The sample holds many counts of this clonotype. The chain is built from TRBV27 and TRBJ1-1; TRBD1 aligns across 7 bases. V lost 5 bases and J lost 4; bases outside the gene matches: 7. CDR1 is MNHEY, CDR2 SMNVEV, per germline (reference sequence). This CDR3 is 14 amino acids long. CDR3 in amino acids: CASSRTRQGTEAFF. DNA of the CDR3: TGTGCCAGCAGTCGGACCAGACAGGGCACTGAAGCTTTCTTT.

The CDR3 nucleotides are TGTGCCTGGAGTGTCCCTCCGGGGCAGTACTTC. Translation: CAWSVPPGQYF. The chain is built from TRBV30 and TRBJ2-7; no definite D call. The V gene lost 0 bases and the J gene lost 9 bases, with 9 bases spanning the gap. The CDR3 extends over 11 amino acids. Per the germline V gene, CDR1 is GTSNPN and CDR2 is SVGIG (reference sequence).

This clonotype was counted between two and nine times. The chain uses TRBV2 and TRBJ2-6; D gene ambiguous. CDR1 is SNHLY, CDR2 FYNNEI, per germline. This CDR3 comprises 17 residues. The V end lost 2 bases, the J end lost 0 bases, and 11 bases lay between the germline ends. This CDR3 is CASSERVRSSGANVLTF. The CDR3 DNA is TGTGCCAGCAGTGAACGGGTCAGATCCTCTGGGGCCAACGTCCTGACTTTC.

The rearrangement uses TRBV28 and TRBJ2-1; 8 positions agree with TRBD2. The CDR3 has 17 amino acids. Germline V gene lookup returns CDR1 MDHEN and CDR2 SYDVKM. J lost 7 bases, V lost 5 bases, and 16 bases had no gene match. The CDR3 sequence is CASSPRRGGRKVNEQFF. CDR3 coding DNA: TGTGCCAGCAGTCCTAGGAGGGGCGGGAGGAAGGTAAATGAGCAGTTCTTC. Combining the CDR3 with reference TRBV28 and TRBJ2-1 gives the whole variable domain DVKVTQSSRYLVKRTGEKVFLECVQDMDHENMFWYRQDPGLGLRLIYFSYDVKMKEKGDIPEGYSVSREKKERFSLILESASTNQTSMYLCASSPRRGGRKVNEQFFGPGTRLTVL.

This rearrangement joins TRBV12-3 or TRBV12-4 to TRBJ1-5; D not certain. V lost 3 bases, J lost 6 bases, and 6 bases lay in between. CDR3 length: 12 residues. In nucleotides, the CDR3 is TGTGCCAGCAGTTTCTCCTTTCAGCCCCAGCATTTT. It specifies CASSFSFQPQHF.

The chain uses TRBV28 and TRBJ2-1, with 7 bases identical to TRBD2. The J segment lost 0 bases and the V segment lost 3 bases, leaving 5 bases of the junction unmatched. CDR1 and CDR2 from the germline V gene are MDHEN and SYDVKM. This CDR3 spans 16 amino acids. Here the CDR3 reads CASSFPSGPSYNEQFF. CDR3 DNA: TGTGCCAGCAGTTTTCCTAGCGGTCCCTCCTACAATGAGCAGTTCTTC.

To note about this clonotype: One end of the junction fails to match germline, which may point to a read error. The gene calls are TRBV19 and TRBJ2-2; D perhaps matches TRBD2 (5 bases). Germline assignment: CDR1 LNHDA and CDR2 SQIVND (reference sequence). CDR3 length: 13 residues. The CDR3 region has the DNA TGTGCCAGTAGCACTTCGTACACCGGGGAGCTGTTCTTT. Protein product: CASSTSYTGELFF.